Reported below is one T cell receptor (beta chain). The data were obtained in a study of blood T cells in healthy people across ages. The germline V gene encodes CDR1 DFQATT and CDR2 SNEGSKA (reference sequence). Losses at the gene ends were 3 bases for V and 11 bases for J; bases not matched to a gene: 18. The length of the CDR3 is 15 residues. Together with a sample-barcoded 5' primer, a J-beta primer mix was included in a second PCR lasting roughly 6 to 12 cycles. TCRdb reprocessed the 5' RACE reads with MiXCR, giving one entry per CDR3 protein. Here the sample spans 650,000 to 900,000 distinct CDR3 sequences, approximately 67% being singletons.

This chain connects TRBV20-1 to TRBJ1-1; TRBD1 aligns across 7 bases. Input material: blood. The sequence was collected from a young man in good health. CDR3 nucleotide sequence: TGCAGTGCTAGGGATAATCCGGGACAGAGATCATCGGCTTTCTTT. It codes for CSARDNPGQRSSAFF.